These 19 T cell receptor beta chains were all obtained from the same sample, sequenced in a study of somatic mutations in cytotoxic T cells in rheumatoid arthritis. TCRdb's table, derived via immunoSEQ multiplex PCR, lists solely in-frame clones and lacks some. This table has 23,000 or so clones, 70% to 85% appearing once. Sequencing was done on a sample of CD8+ T cells sorted from blood. The receptors were sampled from a woman younger than 35 in good health.

V gene TRBV28 combines with J gene TRBJ1-1; D is unresolved. Trimming took 2 bases from V and 1 from J, leaving 11 bases between them. This CDR3 region has 15 residues. Germline V gene lookup returns CDR1 MDHEN and CDR2 SYDVKM. In nucleotides, the CDR3 is TGTGCCAGCAGTTTAAGTACCCTTGGGAACACTGAAGCTTTCTTT. Amino acids: CASSLSTLGNTEAFF.

This chain joins TRBV5-6 and TRBJ2-1; TRBD2 matches 7 bases. Germline-derived CDR1 and CDR2 are SGHDT and YYEEEE. V was clipped by 1 base and J by 2 bases; unmatched bases: 3. The CDR3 extends over 15 amino acids. For the CDR3, the DNA is TGTGCCAGCAGCTTGTTAGCGGGTCCCTACAATGAGCAGTTCTTC. It encodes CASSLLAGPYNEQFF.

This chain connects TRBV11-2 to TRBJ2-7, with D hard to call. The CDR3 runs to 12 residues. Germline values: CDR1 SGHAT, CDR2 FQNNGV. V lost 5 bases, J lost 3 bases, and 8 bases lay in between. CDR3 DNA: TGTGCCAGCAGCCTCTATAGCTACGAGCAGTACGTC. This translates into CASSLYSYEQYV.

This sequence joins TRBV29-1 and TRBJ2-1, with 9 bases matching TRBD2. Germline CDR1 and CDR2: SQVTM and ANQGSEA. The length of the CDR3 is 14 residues. V dropped 3 bases and J dropped 2; count of bases not matched to a gene: 2. The CDR3 DNA follows: TGCAGCGTTGAGGGCGGGAGGGCCTACAATGAGCAGTTCTTC. As protein: CSVEGGRAYNEQFF.

In DNA form, the CDR3 reads TGTGCCAGCAGTCTCGGGACTAGCGGTTCAGGCAATGAGCAGTTCTTC. The encoded protein is CASSLGTSGSGNEQFF. The chain recombines TRBV27 with TRBJ2-1; TRBD2 matches at 11 bases. V was pared by 5 bases and J by 6 bases, with 9 bases of the junction left unmatched. The CDR3 is 16 amino acids. Germline assignment: CDR1 MNHEY and CDR2 SMNVEV (reference sequence).

Only a few counts were recorded for this clone. Written as DNA, the CDR3 is TGTGCCTGGAGTGGGGGCAGATTTCCTGTGGACACTAATGAAAAACTGTTTTTT. This encodes CAWSGGRFPVDTNEKLFF. The rearrangement uses TRBV30 and TRBJ1-4, with D possibly matching TRBD1 (5 bases). Per the germline V gene, CDR1 is GTSNPN and CDR2 is SVGIG (reference sequence). V was cut by 1 base and J by 2 bases, with 20 bases left in between. The CDR3 loop spans 18 amino acids. The full variable domain, its missing parts supplied by reference TRBV30 and TRBJ1-4, is SQTIHQWPATLVQPVGSPLSLECTVEGTSNPNLYWYRQAAGRGLQLLFYSVGIGQISSEVPQNLSASRPQDRQFILSSKKLLLSDSGFYLCAWSGGRFPVDTNEKLFFGSGTQLSVL.

V and J are TRBV28 and TRBJ2-5; D call uncertain. CDR3 length equals 14 residues. Germline loops: CDR1 MDHEN, CDR2 SYDVKM. V was trimmed by 4 bases and J by 5 bases, leaving 14 bases between them. The CDR3 DNA sequence: TGTGCCAGCAGTTATTTCGGAGCTCTCGAGACCCAGTACTTC. It codes for CASSYFGALETQYF.

The gene calls are TRBV9 and TRBJ2-1; D might be TRBD1 or TRBD2, each matching 5 bases. The CDR3 is 13 amino acids. V lost 5 bases to trimming and J lost 7 bases, with 13 bases between them. Germline CDR1 and CDR2: SGDLS and YYNGEE. CDR3 amino acids: CASSWSGGNEQFF. The CDR3 coding sequence is TGTGCCAGCAGTTGGAGTGGGGGAAATGAGCAGTTCTTC.

The chain is built from TRBV5-6 and TRBJ2-2, with unresolved D. This CDR3 contains 15 residues. Trimming left V 2 bases short and J 2 bases short, with 10 bases between. Germline V gene lookup returns CDR1 SGHDT and CDR2 YYEEEE. The CDR3 reads CASSFPQINTGELFF. For the CDR3, the DNA is TGTGCCAGCAGCTTCCCCCAGATAAACACCGGGGAGCTGTTTTTT.

The chain carries TRBV27 and TRBJ2-1; D is unclear. The CDR3 runs to 12 residues. Trimming took 1 base from V and 8 from J, leaving 6 bases between them. CDR1 is MNHEY, CDR2 SMNVEV, per germline (reference sequence). The CDR3 DNA reads TGTGCCAGCAGTTTATTCGGACATGAGCAGTTCTTC. This codes for CASSLFGHEQFF.

This clone has a handful of counts. The rearrangement joins TRBV2 to TRBJ2-7; no clear D. Germline loops: CDR1 SNHLY, CDR2 FYNNEI. This CDR3 has 13 residues. Trimming took 10 bases from V and 0 from J, leaving 13 bases between them. In DNA form, the CDR3 reads TGTGCCATCAGGACCGCGAGCTCCTACGAGCAGTACGTC. Its protein is CAIRTASSYEQYV.

The V and J genes are TRBV27 and TRBJ2-7, with D possibly matching TRBD1 (6 bases). Trimming shortened V by 6 bases and J by 7 bases, and 19 bases separated the two germline ends. The germline CDR1 and CDR2 sequences are MNHEY and SMNVEV (reference sequence). CDR3 length: 14 amino acids. The DNA of the CDR3 is TGTGCCAGCAGACCGGACAGATTTCGTGGGGAGCAGTACTTC. Encoded protein: CASRPDRFRGEQYF.

In its sample, this clone was seen a few times. The rearrangement links TRBV20-1 to TRBJ1-1; possibly TRBD1 for D (6 bases). This CDR3 is built from 11 residues. Deletions cut 6 bases from V and 4 bases from J, with 9 bases between. Germline lookup yields CDR1 DFQATT and CDR2 SNEGSKA (reference sequence). CDR3 protein: CSAQTGTEAFF. In DNA, the CDR3 is TGCAGTGCCCAGACAGGCACTGAAGCTTTCTTT.

The V call is TRBV6-5, the J call TRBJ2-1; D not resolved. Per germline, CDR1 MNHEY and CDR2 SVGAGI. The CDR3 length is 15 residues. V gave up 2 bases and J gave up 0 bases, with 8 bases separating them. CDR3 in DNA: TGTGCCAGCAGTTACCAGGCTCCCTCCTACAATGAGCAGTTCTTC. This translates into CASSYQAPSYNEQFF.

V gene TRBV5-1 combines with J gene TRBJ2-7; the match to TRBD2 covers 8 bases. Trimming cost V 2 bases and J 2 bases; bases outside gene matches: 3. The CDR3 is 14 amino acids. Germline CDR1 reads SGHRS; CDR2 reads YFSETQ. CDR3 protein: CASSLSGSTYEQYF. CDR3 in DNA: TGCGCCAGCAGCTTAAGCGGGAGTACCTACGAGCAGTACTTC.

The chain is built from TRBV6-1 and TRBJ1-2, with D unresolved. Germline-derived CDR1 and CDR2 are MNHNS and SASEGT. CDR3 size: 12 residues. The ends were cut back, 2 bases at V and 4 bases at J, with 5 bases in the middle. The CDR3 protein is CASSERVYGYTF. CDR3 DNA sequence: TGTGCCAGCAGTGAAAGGGTCTATGGCTACACCTTC.

The chain is built from TRBV6-5 and TRBJ1-5; TRBD1 agrees at 7 bases. The CDR3 length is 15 residues. The V and J ends lost 5 bases and 0 bases, in that order; junction bases with no gene match: 4. From germline, CDR1 is MNHEY and CDR2 SVGAGI. The CDR3 DNA follows: TGTGCCAGCAGTACCGGGACAGCTAGCAATCAGCCCCAGCATTTT. Translation gives CASSTGTASNQPQHF.

The chain recombines TRBV4-1 with TRBJ1-1; no clear D. Looked up from germline, CDR1 is MGHRA and CDR2 is YSYEKL. V dropped 1 base and J dropped 1 base, with 10 bases sitting between them. This CDR3 comprises 15 residues. CDR3: CASSQADLTNTEAFF. The CDR3 coding sequence is TGCGCCAGCAGCCAAGCCGATCTGACGAACACTGAAGCTTTCTTT.

This sequence joins TRBV15 and TRBJ2-3; either TRBD1 or TRBD2 may fit D (5 bases each). V dropped 2 bases and J dropped 5 bases, with 8 bases sitting between them. In germline, CDR1 is LNHNV, CDR2 YYDKDF (reference sequence). This CDR3 has 13 amino acids. The CDR3 DNA sequence: TGTGCCACCAGCAGAATTGGGGGAGATACGCAGTATTTT. It is translated as CATSRIGGDTQYF.